Below are 17 T cell receptor beta chains sequenced from a single sample in a study of blood T cells in healthy people across ages. It was with a sample-barcoded 5' primer and a J-beta primer mix that a second PCR of roughly 7 to 12 cycles was run. TCRdb passed the 5' RACE reads through MiXCR, listing each CDR3 protein once. The sample yields under 2,000,000 distinct CDR3 sequences, roughly 50% seen once. The material sequenced was blood. These TCRs come from a woman in her forties in good health.

The chain has TRBV5-5 and TRBJ2-5, with D possibly matching TRBD1 (6 bases). V was shortened by 0 bases and J by 0 bases, with 12 bases between the two germline ends. The length of the CDR3 is 16 residues. CDR1 is SGHKS and CDR2 is YYEKEE in the germline V gene (reference sequence). The CDR3 here is CASSLDGTPYQETQYF. CDR3 DNA: TGTGCCAGCAGCTTGGACGGGACACCGTACCAAGAGACCCAGTACTTC.

This clonotype came up a few times. The chain links TRBV7-9 to TRBJ1-2; D remains unclear. Germline V gene lookup returns CDR1 SEHNR and CDR2 FQNEAQ (reference sequence). V dropped 6 bases and J dropped 4 bases, with 18 bases sitting between them. The CDR3 extends over 15 amino acids. CDR3 residues: CASSLPNYPIYGYTF. In DNA form, the CDR3 reads TGTGCCAGCAGTCTCCCGAATTACCCCATCTATGGCTACACCTTC.

This clonotype was seen a few times. The J gene is TRBJ2-4, the V gene TRBV7-2, with D perhaps TRBD2 (6 bases). The J call may not be correct, given that the DNA end is closer to TRBJ2-7. CDR3 length: 17 residues. CDR1 is SGHTA and CDR2 is FQGNSA in the germline V gene. CDR3 region: CASSPQRAVLGGYEQYF. The CDR3 region has the DNA TGTGCCAGCAGCCCCCAGCGGGCAGTACTCGGGGGATACGAGCAGTACTTC.

The gene calls are TRBV14 and TRBJ1-2; 8 bases align to TRBD1. Germline loops: CDR1 SGHDN, CDR2 FVKESK. Unmatched junction bases numbered 14, after V lost 4 bases and J lost 7 bases. CDR3 length: 16 residues. In nucleotides, the CDR3 is TGTGCCAGCAGCCCGCTATCAGGGGGCGCGTCGGCTGGCTACACCTTC. It codes for CASSPLSGGASAGYTF.

CDR3 in DNA: TGTGCCAGCAGTGATGTTTCGGGATACTACGAGCAGTACTTC. Translating it yields CASSDVSGYYEQYF. This chain links TRBV25-1 with TRBJ2-7; maybe TRBD2 (5 bases). The CDR3 totals 14 residues. Germline V CDR1 and CDR2: MGHDK, SYGVNS. V lost 3 bases and J lost 3, with 12 bases in between.

V usage is TRBV5-1 and J usage is TRBJ1-1; D ambiguous. Germline assignment: CDR1 SGHRS and CDR2 YFSETQ. The CDR3 consists of 17 residues. V was pared by 5 bases and J by 1 base, with 21 bases between. CDR3 protein: CASSPFGWKTENTEAFF. The CDR3 DNA sequence: TGCGCCAGCAGTCCATTCGGCTGGAAGACTGAGAACACTGAAGCTTTCTTT.

The V and J genes are TRBV28 and TRBJ1-6; D is perhaps TRBD1 (5 bases). Germline V gene sequence: CDR1 MDHEN, CDR2 SYDVKM. The CDR3 is 14 amino acids. The germline V and J ends were trimmed by 3 bases and 9 bases, with 12 bases remaining between them. In nucleotides, the CDR3 is TGTGCCAGCAGTTTGTTAGGGACGGGTTCACCCCTCCACTTT. Translated: CASSLLGTGSPLHF.

This clonotype has at least ten counts. This chain uses TRBV5-1 with TRBJ2-5, with D unclear. V was pared by 3 bases and J by 1 base, with 7 bases between. Germline V lookup: CDR1 SGHRS, CDR2 YFSETQ. The CDR3 has 13 residues. CDR3 coding DNA: TGCGCCAGCAGCTCCGCCTTCCAAGAGACCCAGTACTTC. Translation: CASSSAFQETQYF.

This clonotype was counted a few times. The V gene is TRBV3-1, the J gene TRBJ2-7; TRBD1 matches at 8 bases. After removal of 3 bases from V and 2 bases from J, the junction contained 6 bases not matched to a gene. Germline assignment: CDR1 LGHDT and CDR2 YNNKEL (reference sequence). The CDR3 contains 15 residues. The CDR3 protein is CASSQRQGYAYEQYF. CDR3 nucleotides: TGTGCCAGCAGCCAGCGACAGGGGTACGCCTACGAGCAGTACTTC.

This chain connects TRBV7-8 to TRBJ2-1; 7 bases agree with TRBD1. Trimming cost V 5 bases and J 12 bases; bases outside gene matches: 4. This CDR3 contains 11 residues. Germline V CDR1 and CDR2: SGHVS, FQNEAQ. CDR3 in amino acids: CASSAQGRQFF. CDR3 nucleotide sequence: TGTGCCAGCAGCGCACAGGGGCGGCAGTTCTTC.

The V and J genes are TRBV20-1 and TRBJ2-3; 11 positions agree with TRBD2. V lost 3 bases, J lost 3 bases, and 5 bases stayed unmatched. This CDR3 has 15 residues. From germline, CDR1 is DFQATT and CDR2 SNEGSKA (reference sequence). This CDR3 reads CSASFSGGATDTQYF. The CDR3 DNA follows: TGCAGTGCTAGTTTTAGCGGGGGGGCGACAGATACGCAGTATTTT.

This clonotype was observed a handful of times. The chain carries TRBV25-1 and TRBJ2-1, with 11 bases lining up with TRBD1. CDR1 and CDR2 (germline): MGHDK, SYGVNS. This CDR3 comprises 20 residues. The junction had 14 bases not matched to a gene; V was cut back by 4 bases and J by 0 bases. The CDR3 region is CASSGDRGSEVLVSYNEQFF. The CDR3 DNA sequence: TGTGCCAGCAGTGGGGACAGGGGGAGTGAGGTTCTTGTCTCCTACAATGAGCAGTTCTTC. The full variable domain, rest sourced from reference TRBV25-1 and TRBJ2-1, is EADIYQTPRYLVIGTGKKITLECSQTMGHDKMYWYQQDPGMELHLIHYSYGVNSTEKGDLSSESTVSRIRTEHFPLTLESARPSHTSQYLCASSGDRGSEVLVSYNEQFFGPGTRLTVL.

The chain combines TRBV7-8 with TRBJ2-1; 9 nucleotides match TRBD2. The CDR3 covers 15 residues. Trimming removed 7 bases from V and 5 bases from J; junction bases left unmatched: 9. The germline V gene encodes CDR1 SGHVS and CDR2 FQNEAQ. CDR3 sequence reads: CASKGGSGGNNEQFF. As DNA, the CDR3 is TGTGCCAGCAAGGGCGGGAGCGGGGGGAACAATGAGCAGTTCTTC.

The genes are TRBV11-2 and TRBJ1-2; D uncertain. The CDR3 has 17 residues. The germline V gene has CDR1 SGHAT and CDR2 FQNNGV. Trimming removed 1 base from V and 3 bases from J, with 18 bases in between. In DNA form, the CDR3 reads TGTGCCAGCAGCTTAGCCCTTGGGTGGGGAGACCACTATGGCTACACCTTC. It specifies CASSLALGWGDHYGYTF.

The rearrangement links TRBV12-3 or TRBV12-4 to TRBJ1-2; D call uncertain. With 3 bases removed from V and 8 bases from J, the gap between germline ends came to 19 bases. CDR3 length equals 15 residues. CDR3: CASSFGLSGRGGYTF. CDR3 nucleotides: TGTGCCAGCAGTTTCGGATTGTCAGGCCGAGGAGGCTACACCTTC.

Comments on this clonotype: This may be a read error, as it is one base from a much larger clone. V gene TRBV20-1 combines with J gene TRBJ1-2; D perhaps matches TRBD1 (6 bases). CDR1 DFQATT and CDR2 SNEGSKA come from the germline V gene (reference sequence). The CDR3 totals 15 residues. CDR3 loop: CGATAITGKGYGYTF. In DNA, the CDR3 is TGCGGTGCAACAGCCATTACAGGGAAAGGATATGGCTACACCTTC.

J is TRBJ1-6 and V is TRBV4-1; 10 bases map to TRBD1. The J segment lost 5 bases and the V segment lost 3 bases, leaving 4 bases of the junction unmatched. Germline V lookup: CDR1 MGHRA, CDR2 YSYEKL. The CDR3 is 16 amino acids. CDR3 nucleotides: TGCGCCAGCAGCCAGGGGACAGGGGCTGATAATTCACCCCTCCACTTT. This encodes CASSQGTGADNSPLHF.